The 30 T cell receptor beta chains below come from one sample, sequenced in a study of response to subunit inactivated influenza vaccine. TCRdb re-derived calls from the RT-PCR reads in MiXCR, one entry per CDR3 protein. The sample shows about 780,000 distinct CDR3 sequences, around 20% of them seen only once. Sample: PBMCs from blood, taken approximately 5 days after vaccination. The receptors were gathered from a man aged 50 or older who received an inactivated influenza vaccine.

The table lists this clonotype with many counts. J is TRBJ1-2 and V is TRBV12-3 or TRBV12-4; a possible D gene is TRBD1 (5 bases). The length of the CDR3 is 14 residues. Trimming stripped 5 bases from V and 4 bases from J, with 14 bases between. CDR3 region: CASSRSGITYGYTF. Written as DNA, the CDR3 is TGTGCCAGCAGTAGGTCAGGGATTACCTATGGCTACACCTTC.

For this clonotype: Its ends do not fully match the called genes, so a read error is possible. The CDR3 nucleotides read TGCGGCAGCAGCCCTCTGACCGCGGGGACTTACAATGAGCAGTTCTTC. This gives the protein CGSSPLTAGTYNEQFF. The chain carries TRBV5-1 and TRBJ2-1, with D perhaps TRBD2 (6 bases). The CDR3 runs to 16 residues. Germline V lookup: CDR1 SGHRS, CDR2 YFSETQ.

J is TRBJ1-2 and V is TRBV6-1; TRBD1 matches at 8 bases. V was pared by 1 base and J by 4 bases, with 2 bases of the junction left unmatched. The germline V gene has CDR1 MNHNS and CDR2 SASEGT. This CDR3 contains 14 residues. CDR3 region: CASSEGTGPYGYTF. CDR3 bases: TGTGCCAGCAGTGAAGGGACAGGGCCCTATGGCTACACCTTC.

A few counts support this clonotype. The chain combines TRBV10-3 with TRBJ1-1, with D maybe TRBD1 (6 bases). CDR3 length: 11 amino acids. Germline CDR1 reads ENHRY; CDR2 reads SYGVKD. Trimming stripped 6 bases from V and 8 bases from J, with 10 bases between. The CDR3 loop is CAIRGGVEAFF. Here the CDR3 DNA reads TGTGCCATCAGAGGGGGGGTAGAAGCTTTCTTT.

This clonotype has a handful of counts. The chain recombines TRBV12-3 or TRBV12-4 with TRBJ2-2, with D maybe TRBD2 (6 bases). V was trimmed by 8 bases and J by 4 bases, leaving 20 bases between them. This CDR3 spans 16 amino acids. The CDR3 protein is CASSVGAEEGTGELFF. CDR3 nucleotide sequence: TGTGCCAGCTCGGTCGGGGCCGAGGAGGGCACCGGGGAGCTGTTTTTT.

At least ten counts were recorded for this clonotype. J is TRBJ2-1 and V is TRBV20-1, with a weak D call TRBD2 (6 bases). CDR3 size: 15 residues. CDR1 is DFQATT, CDR2 SNEGSKA, per germline (reference sequence). The V end was cut by 2 bases, the J end by 5 bases, with 16 bases between. The CDR3 loop reads CSARPPAAGNNEQFF. The CDR3 nucleotides read TGCAGTGCTAGACCCCCGGCCGCGGGAAACAATGAGCAGTTCTTC.

V usage is TRBV27 and J usage is TRBJ2-3, with 9 bases aligning to TRBD1. J was trimmed by 6 bases and V by 6 bases; bases with no gene match: 4. This CDR3 region has 13 residues. CDR1 MNHEY and CDR2 SMNVEV come from the germline V gene (reference sequence). The CDR3: CASSSGTGDTQYF. CDR3 in DNA: TGTGCCAGCAGCTCCGGGACAGGGGATACGCAGTATTTT.

Only a few counts were recorded for this clonotype. The V gene is TRBV20-1, the J gene TRBJ2-4; the D is unclear. Trimming left V 6 bases short and J 1 base short, with 10 bases between. This CDR3 has 13 amino acids. Germline assignment: CDR1 DFQATT and CDR2 SNEGSKA (reference sequence). The CDR3 DNA follows: TGCAGTGCCACGGGCCTGGCCAAAAACATTCAGTACTTC. Translated, it gives CSATGLAKNIQYF.

This clonotype was seen a handful of times. The chain couples TRBV6-5 to TRBJ2-5; TRBD1 agrees at 8 bases. CDR3 length: 16 amino acids. V was pared by 5 bases and J by 1 base, with 9 bases of the junction left unmatched. The germline V gene encodes CDR1 MNHEY and CDR2 SVGAGI. The CDR3 coding sequence is TGTGCCAGCAGTAACACGGGACAGGTCTTCCAAGAGACCCAGTACTTC. This translates into CASSNTGQVFQETQYF.

The chain recombines TRBV2 with TRBJ2-5; perhaps TRBD1 as D (6 bases). V was trimmed by 4 bases and J by 0 bases, leaving 12 bases between them. Germline lookup yields CDR1 SNHLY and CDR2 FYNNEI. The CDR3 has 15 residues. The DNA of the CDR3 is TGTGCCAGCAGTGGGACAGCTTGGTACCAAGAGACCCAGTACTTC. Translation gives CASSGTAWYQETQYF.

This chain joins TRBV7-2 and TRBJ2-3; 14 nucleotides agree with TRBD2. The CDR3 is 17 amino acids. Unmatched junction bases numbered 4, after V lost 0 bases and J lost 5 bases. CDR1 is SGHTA and CDR2 is FQGNSA in the germline V gene. DNA for the CDR3: TGTGCCAGCAGCTTAGCCCGACTAGCGGGGGGGGAAGATACGCAGTATTTT. It is translated as CASSLARLAGGEDTQYF.

This chain uses TRBV11-2 with TRBJ2-1, with 13 positions matching TRBD2. The CDR3 runs to 18 residues. The germline CDR1 and CDR2 sequences are SGHAT and FQNNGV. Losses at the gene ends were 5 bases for V and 2 bases for J; bases not matched to a gene: 9. CDR3 loop: CASSQTGTSGVPYNEQFF. In DNA form, the CDR3 reads TGTGCCAGCAGCCAGACAGGGACTAGCGGGGTTCCCTACAATGAGCAGTTCTTC.

A few counts support this clonotype. J is TRBJ2-7 and V is TRBV27; 14 nucleotides match TRBD2. The germline V gene has CDR1 MNHEY and CDR2 SMNVEV (reference sequence). The J segment lost 7 bases and the V segment lost 5 bases, leaving 13 bases of the junction unmatched. The CDR3 extends over 17 amino acids. CDR3 sequence (DNA): TGTGCCAGCAGTACCCCGGGACTAGCGGGAGACTGGCATGAGCAGTACTTC. This translates into CASSTPGLAGDWHEQYF.

This clonotype was seen a handful of times. The chain employs TRBV19 and TRBJ2-3; 7 bases are shared with TRBD2. The CDR3 loop spans 17 amino acids. From germline, CDR1 is LNHDA and CDR2 SQIVND (reference sequence). V lost 5 bases, J lost 2 bases, and 13 bases stayed unmatched. CDR3 nucleotide sequence: TGTGCCAGTAGTTCACTCTTTCCTAGCGGTAACACAGATACGCAGTATTTT. Residues: CASSSLFPSGNTDTQYF.

The chain joins TRBV12-3 or TRBV12-4 to TRBJ1-4; no reliable D call. Trimming removed 5 bases at V and 4 bases at J, with 11 bases between. The CDR3 extends over 14 amino acids. The CDR3 loop is CASSPTVINEKLFF. CDR3 bases: TGTGCCAGCAGTCCGACGGTGATTAATGAAAAACTGTTTTTT.

The table lists this clonotype with a count of one. The CDR3 nucleotides read TGTGCCAGCAGCCATCTGGGGGGACGGGGGCCGGAGCAGTTCTTC. It encodes CASSHLGGRGPEQFF. This sequence joins TRBV14 and TRBJ2-1, with D perhaps TRBD1 or TRBD2 (6 bases each). The germline gives CDR1 SGHDN, CDR2 FVKESK. Trimming pared 3 bases from V and 10 bases from J, leaving 19 bases between. CDR3 length equals 15 residues.

This clonotype was observed a handful of times. The V and J genes are TRBV4-2 and TRBJ2-5; D tentatively reads TRBD1 or TRBD2 (5 bases each). The V and J ends lost 3 bases and 4 bases respectively, with 12 bases between them. The CDR3 contains 14 residues. CDR1 is LGHNA, CDR2 YNFKEQ, per germline. In DNA form, the CDR3 reads TGTGCCAGCAGCCAGCCCGGGGCCCCAGAGACCCAGTACTTC. It is translated as CASSQPGAPETQYF.

For the CDR3, the DNA is TGCGCCAGCAGCTTGAAGGCCCTCGGTGGGTGGGAGCTGTTTTTT. It yields the protein CASSLKALGGWELFF. This chain connects TRBV5-1 to TRBJ2-2, with D unresolved. Germline CDR1 SGHRS, CDR2 YFSETQ. CDR3 length: 15 residues. V dropped 1 base and J dropped 9 bases, with 16 bases sitting between them.

V usage is TRBV9 and J usage is TRBJ2-5; D is possibly TRBD2 (6 bases). Germline CDR1 is SGDLS and CDR2 is YYNGEE. Trimming removed 0 bases at V and 9 bases at J, with 12 bases between. This CDR3 spans 13 amino acids. The chain's CDR3 is CASSVEEGLAQYF. Written as DNA, the CDR3 is TGTGCCAGCAGCGTAGAGGAGGGGCTGGCCCAGTACTTC. The entire variable domain, with the rest obtained from reference TRBV9 and TRBJ2-5, is as follows: DSGVTQTPKHLITATGQRVTLRCSPRSGDLSVYWYQQSLDQGLQFLIQYYNGEERAKGNILERFSAQQFPDLHSELNLSSLELGDSALYFCASSVEEGLAQYFGPGTRLLVL.

This clonotype was seen ten or more times. The genes are TRBV12-3 or TRBV12-4 and TRBJ2-5; 8 positions agree with TRBD1. The CDR3 runs 13 residues. Losses at the gene ends were 9 bases for V and 5 bases for J; bases not matched to a gene: 8. In DNA form, the CDR3 reads TGTGCCAGTTCCAGGGGGCTTGAGGAGACCCAGTACTTC. Translation gives CASSRGLEETQYF.

This chain links TRBV3-1 with TRBJ2-2; the D is unclear. Deletions cut 0 bases from V and 5 bases from J, with 13 bases between. The CDR3 spans 16 residues. CDR1 is LGHDT, CDR2 YNNKEL, per germline (reference sequence). The CDR3 protein is CASSQDNRQRTGELFF. Written as DNA, the CDR3 is TGTGCCAGCAGCCAAGATAATCGTCAGAGGACCGGGGAGCTGTTTTTT.

This clonotype was counted a few times. This chain links TRBV9 with TRBJ2-7; D may be TRBD1 (5 bases). V was trimmed by 1 base and J by 6 bases, leaving 11 bases between them. The CDR3 extends over 13 amino acids. In germline, CDR1 is SGDLS, CDR2 YYNGEE. This CDR3 is CASSVREQAEQYF. The CDR3 bases are TGTGCCAGCAGCGTAAGGGAACAGGCCGAGCAGTACTTC.

This clonotype was observed a few times. The rearrangement joins TRBV27 to TRBJ2-1; 9 bases agree with TRBD2. CDR1 and CDR2 (germline): MNHEY, SMNVEV (reference sequence). V lost 1 base and J lost 7; bases outside the gene matches: 8. CDR3 length equals 16 residues. CDR3 nucleotide sequence: TGTGCCAGCAGTTTATTCAGCGGGAGGAGGTGGAATGAGCAGTTCTTC. The encoded protein is CASSLFSGRRWNEQFF.

This clonotype was seen many times. The rearrangement links TRBV12-3 or TRBV12-4 to TRBJ2-1; unclear D gene. The CDR3 sequence is 15 residues long. The V and J ends lost 2 bases and 2 bases respectively, with 10 bases between them. The CDR3 DNA sequence: TGTGCCAGCAGTTTAAGCCCAGGAGCCTACAATGAGCAGTTCTTC. It is translated as CASSLSPGAYNEQFF.

This clonotype was picked up a small number of times. V is TRBV28 and J is TRBJ2-2; D may be TRBD2 (5 bases). The CDR3 loop spans 14 amino acids. Trimming left V 6 bases short and J 5 bases short, with 13 bases between. Germline CDR1 is MDHEN and CDR2 is SYDVKM. The CDR3 spells CASRPFRGTGELFF. DNA of the CDR3: TGTGCCAGCAGACCTTTTCGGGGAACCGGGGAGCTGTTTTTT.

This clonotype was observed a handful of times. The chain joins TRBV5-4 to TRBJ2-1; the D gene is possibly TRBD2 (7 bases). The CDR3 spans 19 residues. The germline V and J ends were trimmed by 2 bases and 1 base, with 22 bases remaining between them. CDR1 is SGHNT, CDR2 YYREEE, per germline (reference sequence). CDR3 loop: CASSFRLNRGGPSYNEQFF. Written as DNA, the CDR3 is TGTGCCAGCAGCTTTCGCCTCAATAGGGGGGGTCCTTCCTACAATGAGCAGTTCTTC. Variable domain in full (rest from reference TRBV5-4 and TRBJ2-1): ETGVTQSPTHLIKTRGQQVTLRCSSQSGHNTVSWYQQALGQGPQFIFQYYREEENGRGNFPPRFSGLQFPNYSSELNVNALELDDSALYLCASSFRLNRGGPSYNEQFFGPGTRLTVL.

The genes are TRBV15 and TRBJ2-1; TRBD2 is a possible D gene (5 bases). The CDR3 has 16 amino acids. Trimming removed 0 bases at V and 0 bases at J, with 9 bases between. The germline gives CDR1 LNHNV, CDR2 YYDKDF (reference sequence). The CDR3 is CATSRETSGSYNEQFF. As DNA, the CDR3 is TGTGCCACCAGCAGAGAAACTAGTGGCTCCTACAATGAGCAGTTCTTC.

In DNA, the CDR3 is TGCGCCAGCAGCCAAGAGGGGCGTGGAGGGGCCCAGTACTTC. Encoded protein: CASSQEGRGGAQYF. The chain uses TRBV4-1 and TRBJ2-5; tentative D call: TRBD2 (6 bases). This CDR3 has 14 residues. Germline values: CDR1 MGHRA, CDR2 YSYEKL. The ends were cut back, 0 bases at V and 9 bases at J, with 14 bases in the middle.

Only a few counts were recorded for this clonotype. The chain joins TRBV29-1 to TRBJ1-1; 7 positions match TRBD1. Germline V CDR1 and CDR2: SQVTM, ANQGSEA. The J segment lost 5 bases and the V segment lost 3 bases, leaving 6 bases of the junction unmatched. This CDR3 has 13 residues. The CDR3: CSVDKGAWTEAFF. Written as DNA, the CDR3 is TGCAGCGTTGACAAGGGGGCTTGGACTGAAGCTTTCTTT. The variable domain in full, with the rest retrieved from reference TRBV29-1 and TRBJ1-1, is SAVISQKPSRDICQRGTSLTIQCQVDSQVTMMFWYRQQPGQSLTLIATANQGSEATYESGFVIDKFPISRPNLTFSTLTVSNMSPEDSSIYLCSVDKGAWTEAFFGQGTRLTVV.

This clonotype turned up a few times. The chain combines TRBV6-1 with TRBJ1-4; maybe TRBD1 (5 bases). Trimming stripped 6 bases from V and 0 bases from J, with 11 bases between. Germline V gene sequence: CDR1 MNHNS, CDR2 SASEGT. The CDR3 covers 15 residues. CDR3: CASSQVGATNEKLFF. The CDR3 DNA reads as TGTGCCAGCAGCCAAGTAGGGGCAACTAATGAAAAACTGTTTTTT.